The T cell receptor beta chain under discussion was sequenced for a study of CD8+ T cells in alopecia areata. Across the study: Twice daily, treated patients received 5 to 10 mg of oral tofacitinib.

Stated treatment: oral pan-JAK inhibitor, 5-10 mg twice daily. The sorting of PBMCs gave CD4+ and CD8+ T cells. Germline V lookup: CDR1 SNHLY, CDR2 FYNNEI. This CDR3 is 13 amino acids long. Trimming left V 7 bases short and J 0 bases short, with 7 bases between. This clone was detected a few times. RNA, once extracted, was reverse transcribed into cDNA for use as the sequencing template. The protocol was immunoSEQ multiplex PCR, while the TCRdb copy is restricted to in-frame clones and leaves out a portion. The sample has about 180,000 clones, approximately 59% seen once. Sequencing used CD4+ T cells sorted from blood, obtained between weeks 55 and 65, from a patient treated with tofacitinib. The chain employs TRBV2 and TRBJ1-5; D ambiguous. The TCR was taken from a human donor with alopecia areata. For the CDR3, the DNA is TGTGCCAGCAAGGAGAATAGCAATCAGCCCCAGCATTTT. Protein: CASKENSNQPQHF.